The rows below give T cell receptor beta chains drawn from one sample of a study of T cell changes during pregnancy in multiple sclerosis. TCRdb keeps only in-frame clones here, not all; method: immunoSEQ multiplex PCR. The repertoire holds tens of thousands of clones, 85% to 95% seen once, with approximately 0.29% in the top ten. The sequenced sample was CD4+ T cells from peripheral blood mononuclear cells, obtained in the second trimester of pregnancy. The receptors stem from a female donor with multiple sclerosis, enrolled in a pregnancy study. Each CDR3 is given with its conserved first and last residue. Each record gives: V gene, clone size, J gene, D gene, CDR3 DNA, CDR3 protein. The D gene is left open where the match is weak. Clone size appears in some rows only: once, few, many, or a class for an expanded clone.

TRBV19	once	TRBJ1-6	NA	TGTGCCAGTAGTATAGATCCAGGGGACTCCTATAATTCACCCCTCCACTTT	CASSIDPGDSYNSPLHF
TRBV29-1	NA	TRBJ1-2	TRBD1	TGCAGCGTTGTTCCCGGGACAGGGGGCGGCTATGGCTACACCTTC	CSVVPGTGGGYGYTF
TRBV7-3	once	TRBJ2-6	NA	TGTGCCAGCAGCTTATATAGCCTCTCTGGGGCCAACGTCCTGACTTTC	CASSLYSLSGANVLTF
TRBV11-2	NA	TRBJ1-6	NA	TGTGCCAGCAGCCCTGGGGGGGAAGGCGGTTCACCCCTCCACTTT	CASSPGGEGGSPLHF
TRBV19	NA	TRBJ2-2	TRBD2	TGTGCCAGTACTAGCGGGAGGTGGAACACCGGGGAGCTGTTTTTT	CASTSGRWNTGELFF
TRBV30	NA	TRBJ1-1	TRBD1	TGTGCCTGGAGGTCCGTCGGGACAGCGGTAACTGAAGCTTTCTTT	CAWRSVGTAVTEAFF
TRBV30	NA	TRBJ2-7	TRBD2	TGTGCCTGGAGTGTTAGACCCACCGGGGGGTACGAGCAGTACTTC	CAWSVRPTGGYEQYF
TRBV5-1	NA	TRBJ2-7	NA	TGCGCCAGCAGCTGGAGAGGGTCGGGCTACGAGCAGTACTTC	CASSWRGSGYEQYF
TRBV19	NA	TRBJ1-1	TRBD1	TGTGCCAGTAGCAGGGACAGACTTTTCGACACTGAAGCTTTCTTT	CASSRDRLFDTEAFF
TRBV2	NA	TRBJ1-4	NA	TGTGCCAGCAGTGAGGAATCGGGGGGGGAAGATGAAAAACTGTTTTTT	CASSEESGGEDEKLFF
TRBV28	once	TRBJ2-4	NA	TGTGCCTCACAGCTCCGGGGGACCAAAAACATTCAGTACTTC	CASQLRGTKNIQYF
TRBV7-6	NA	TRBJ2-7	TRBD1	TGTGCCAGCAGCCGGAATACAGGGGATGTGCAGTACTTC	CASSRNTGDVQYF
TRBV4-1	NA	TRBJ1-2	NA	TGCGCCAGCAGCCAAGAGATGGGGGCCGCCGGCTACACCTTC	CASSQEMGAAGYTF
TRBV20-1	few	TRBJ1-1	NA	TGCAGTGCCGTGGGGACTTCTGCTTTCTTT	CSAVGTSAFF
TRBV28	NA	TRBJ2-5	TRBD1	TGTGCCAGCAGTGTACCCGGGACAGGCCACGTTGAGACCCAGTACTTC	CASSVPGTGHVETQYF
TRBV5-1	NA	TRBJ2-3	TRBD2	TGCGCCAGCAGCTTTCGGTCAGCGGGGGGCACAGATACGCAGTATTTT	CASSFRSAGGTDTQYF
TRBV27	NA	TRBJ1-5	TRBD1	TGTGCCAGCAGTCCAAGGACAGGGGTTAATCAGCCCCAGCATTTT	CASSPRTGVNQPQHF
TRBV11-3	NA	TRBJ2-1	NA	TGTGCCAGCAGCTCGACTGACTACAATGAGCAGTTCTTC	CASSSTDYNEQFF
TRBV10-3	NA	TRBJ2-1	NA	TGTGCCATCAGTGAGTCGGGGGGGCGCGCAAGGTACAATGAGCAGTTCTTC	CAISESGGRARYNEQFF
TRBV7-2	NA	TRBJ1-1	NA	TGTGCCAGCAGCGGAGACAGGAGCTTGAACACTGAAGCTTTCTTT	CASSGDRSLNTEAFF
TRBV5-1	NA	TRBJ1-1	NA	TGCGCCAGCAAAAGGTCTGCGGGCGCTGAAGCTTTCTTT	CASKRSAGAEAFF
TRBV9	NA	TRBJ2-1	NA	TGTGCCAGCAGCGTAGAGGGACTCAGTAATGAGCAGTTCTTC	CASSVEGLSNEQFF
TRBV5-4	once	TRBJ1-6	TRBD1	TGTGCCAGCAGCAAGACAGGGGGCGAGCCCCTCCACTTT	CASSKTGGEPLHF
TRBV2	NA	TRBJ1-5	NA	TGTGCCATCAAGGATGGTTCCGGGAATCAGCCCCAGCATTTT	CAIKDGSGNQPQHF
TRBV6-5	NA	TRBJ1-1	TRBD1	TGTGCCAGCAGTCGAGATCCAGGGGGATGGACTGAAGCTTTCTTT	CASSRDPGGWTEAFF
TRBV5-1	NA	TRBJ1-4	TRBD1	TGCGCCAGCAGCCCGGCCCGACAGGGAAAGAATGAAAAACTGTTTTTT	CASSPARQGKNEKLFF
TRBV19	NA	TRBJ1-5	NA	TGTGCCAGTAGTATAACCAGGATCGGCAATCAGCCCCAGCATTTT	CASSITRIGNQPQHF
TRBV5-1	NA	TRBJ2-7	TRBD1	TGCGCCAGCAGCTATGTACCCGGGGCGGGACAGGGGGCCTACGAGCAGTACTTC	CASSYVPGAGQGAYEQYF
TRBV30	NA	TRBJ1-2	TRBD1	TGTGCCTGGGACAGGGGGCAGGTGAGCTATGGCTACACCTTC	CAWDRGQVSYGYTF
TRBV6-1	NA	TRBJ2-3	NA	TGTGCCAGCAGTGAAGGTTATTGGCGGACTAGCACAGATACGCAGTATTTT	CASSEGYWRTSTDTQYF
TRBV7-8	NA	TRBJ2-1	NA	TGTGCCAGCAGCCCCTGGACCCAGAGTGGGGGCCTTTCCTACAATGAGCAGTTCTTC	CASSPWTQSGGLSYNEQFF
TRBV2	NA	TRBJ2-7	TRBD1	TGTGCCAGCCGGACAGGGGGCGTCGGTCCCCTCTACGAGCAGTACTTC	CASRTGGVGPLYEQYF
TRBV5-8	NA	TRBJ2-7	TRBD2	TGTGCCAGCAGCTTGGGGCTAGCGGGGGGGTCCTACGAGCAGTACTTC	CASSLGLAGGSYEQYF
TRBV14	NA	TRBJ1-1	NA	TGTGCCAGCAGTCGGGCGGGCATGAACACTGAAGCTTTCTTT	CASSRAGMNTEAFF
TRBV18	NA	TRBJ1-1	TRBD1	TGTGCCAGCTCGGGGGACAGGAACACTGAAGCTTTCTTT	CASSGDRNTEAFF
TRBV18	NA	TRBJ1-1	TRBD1	TGTGCCAGCTCACGGGGACAGGGGATTGGTAACACTGAAGCTTTCTTT	CASSRGQGIGNTEAFF
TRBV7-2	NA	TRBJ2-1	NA	TGTGCCAGCAGCAAAAAAACAGACCGATACAATGAGCAGTTCTTC	CASSKKTDRYNEQFF
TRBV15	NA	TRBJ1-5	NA	TGTGCCACCAGCAGAGCAGGATTCAATCAGCCCCAGCATTTT	CATSRAGFNQPQHF
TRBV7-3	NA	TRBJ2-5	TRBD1	TGTGCCAGCAGCCACGGACAGGGGGAAGAGACCCAGTACTTC	CASSHGQGEETQYF
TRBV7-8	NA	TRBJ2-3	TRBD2	TGTGCCAGCAGCCAGGGACTAGCGGGGGGAGATACGCAGTATTTT	CASSQGLAGGDTQYF
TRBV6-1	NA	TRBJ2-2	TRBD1	TGTGCCAGCAGTGTTCGAGCCGGGACAGGGGGCACCGGGGAGCTGTTTTTT	CASSVRAGTGGTGELFF
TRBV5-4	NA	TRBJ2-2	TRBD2	TGTGCCAGCAGCTTGGCAGCGGGGGGGCCAGGGGAGCTGTTTTTT	CASSLAAGGPGELFF